One sample yielded the 28 T cell receptor beta chains listed below, sequenced in a study of spatial heterogeneity in lung cancer. Time point indicated: sample taken at primary tumor resection. Sequencing was performed on whole RNA extracted from tumor and nontumor lung tissue, or from frozen PBMC, and the material was left unsorted. From the 5' RACE reads, TCRdb called clonotypes with MiXCR, one entry per CDR3 protein. The repertoire consists of tens of thousands of distinct CDR3 sequences, with 6.9% occurring once and the leading ten covering approximately 15%. The sequencing used PBMCs, collected at surgery. The receptors were sampled from a male donor with early-stage non-small cell lung cancer.

The rearrangement links TRBV5-1 to TRBJ2-7; 7 nucleotides line up with TRBD2. Germline V lookup: CDR1 SGHRS, CDR2 YFSETQ. This CDR3 spans 14 amino acids. Trimming took 4 bases from V and 3 from J; bases not matched to a gene: 7. The CDR3 DNA sequence: TGCGCCAGCAGCCGGTCTAGCGGATACTACGAGCAGTACTTC. As protein: CASSRSSGYYEQYF.

This clonotype has ten or more counts. J is TRBJ1-1 and V is TRBV7-2; 7 bases match TRBD1. The trim removed 0 bases at V and 6 bases at J, leaving 7 bases unmatched. Germline CDR1 is SGHTA and CDR2 is FQGNSA. The CDR3 length is 15 residues. CDR3: CASSLARGGFAEAFF. The CDR3 nucleotides read TGTGCCAGCAGCTTAGCCAGGGGGGGATTCGCTGAAGCTTTCTTT. The full variable domain, rest sourced from reference TRBV7-2 and TRBJ1-1, is GAGVSQSPSNKVTEKGKDVELRCDPISGHTALYWYRQSLGQGLEFLIYFQGNSAPDKSGLPSDRFSAERTGGSVSTLTIQRTQQEDSAVYLCASSLARGGFAEAFFGQGTRLTVV.

This clonotype was counted a few times. This chain joins TRBV24-1 and TRBJ2-1; D uncertain. The V gene's germline CDR1 is KGHDR and CDR2 SFDVKD. V gave up 2 bases and J gave up 1 base, with 11 bases separating them. CDR3 length: 16 amino acids. CDR3 nucleotide sequence: TGTGCCACCAGTGATTCGTCACGGGCTTCCTACAATGAGCAGTTCTTC. As protein: CATSDSSRASYNEQFF.

This clonotype was counted at least ten times. This chain joins TRBV12-5 and TRBJ1-5; D is uncertain. Germline CDR1 LGHNT, CDR2 FRNRAP. The CDR3 length is 13 residues. V was pared by 2 bases and J by 6 bases, with 8 bases between. The CDR3 reads CASGLSAIQPQHF. CDR3 in DNA: TGTGCTAGTGGTTTGTCAGCGATTCAGCCCCAGCATTTT.

The DNA of the CDR3 is TGCGCCAGCAGTTGGGCGTTGGAGCTGTTTTTT. Translated, it gives CASSWALELFF. This chain joins TRBV10-2 and TRBJ2-2; D is unclear. This CDR3 spans 11 amino acids. The V end lost 5 bases, the J end lost 10 bases, and 8 bases lay between the germline ends. Germline loops: CDR1 WSHSY, CDR2 SAAADI.

This clonotype was observed at least ten times. The rearrangement links TRBV10-2 to TRBJ1-5, with D hard to call. Germline lookup yields CDR1 WSHSY and CDR2 SAAADI. Trimming removed 0 bases at V and 9 bases at J, with 9 bases between. The CDR3 consists of 13 residues. The CDR3 protein is CASSESGLRPQHF. The CDR3 nucleotides read TGCGCCAGCAGTGAGTCAGGCCTGCGGCCCCAGCATTTT.

This clonotype was counted ten times or more. The gene calls are TRBV20-1 and TRBJ2-3; D remains unclear. CDR1 is DFQATT and CDR2 is SNEGSKA in the germline V gene (reference sequence). Trimming took 3 bases from V and 7 from J, leaving 5 bases between them. The CDR3 length is 10 residues. DNA for the CDR3: TGCAGTGCTAGTACCTATACGCAGTATTTT. This translates into CSASTYTQYF.

This clonotype was counted only a few times. V is TRBV19 and J is TRBJ2-5; no clear D. Trimming removed 3 bases from V and 5 bases from J, with 10 bases in between. Germline CDR1 LNHDA, CDR2 SQIVND (reference sequence). CDR3 size: 13 residues. For the CDR3, the DNA is TGTGCCAGTAGTATCCCAGGCACCGAGACCCAGTACTTC. It encodes CASSIPGTETQYF.

This clonotype was detected many times. The chain links TRBV20-1 to TRBJ1-3; D is perhaps TRBD1 (5 bases). Deletions cut 0 bases from V and 1 base from J, with 16 bases between. Looked up from germline, CDR1 is DFQATT and CDR2 is SNEGSKA (reference sequence). This CDR3 is 17 amino acids long. CDR3 region: CSARDGSRVFSGNTIYF. CDR3 sequence (DNA): TGCAGTGCTAGAGATGGTAGCAGGGTCTTTTCTGGAAACACCATATATTTT.

This clonotype was counted at least ten times. The chain uses TRBV12-3 or TRBV12-4 and TRBJ1-2; D is undetermined. This CDR3 region has 14 residues. Deletions cut 4 bases from V and 2 bases from J, with 11 bases between. In DNA form, the CDR3 reads TGTGCCAGCAGTTATTCGGCTACGAACTATGGCTACACCTTC. This gives the protein CASSYSATNYGYTF.

At least ten counts were recorded for this clonotype. The chain employs TRBV28 and TRBJ2-3, with D perhaps TRBD1 (5 bases). Germline CDR1 MDHEN, CDR2 SYDVKM. This CDR3 has 15 amino acids. Trimming removed 1 base at V and 5 bases at J, with 13 bases between. As DNA, the CDR3 is TGTGCCAGCAGTTTATTGTCAGGGAAGGAAGATACGCAGTATTTT. Translation gives CASSLLSGKEDTQYF.

By proportion, this clonotype is medium-sized. This chain links TRBV12-5 with TRBJ1-1; 7 nucleotides agree with TRBD1. J gave up 5 bases and V 0 bases, and 9 bases lay outside the gene matches. The CDR3 runs 16 residues. Germline values: CDR1 LGHNT, CDR2 FRNRAP. The CDR3 protein is CASGLVLGTEGTEAFF. The CDR3 DNA reads TGTGCTAGTGGTTTGGTTCTCGGGACAGAGGGGACTGAAGCTTTCTTT. The full variable domain, with the rest looked up from reference TRBV12-5 and TRBJ1-1, is DARVTQTPRHKVTEMGQEVTMRCQPILGHNTVFWYRQTMMQGLELLAYFRNRAPLDDSGMPKDRFSAEMPDATLATLKIQPSEPRDSAVYFCASGLVLGTEGTEAFFGQGTRLTVV.

This clonotype has only a few counts. The V call is TRBV6-1, the J call TRBJ1-5, with D hard to call. CDR3 size: 15 residues. V was shortened by 5 bases and J by 2 bases, with 13 bases between the two germline ends. The germline V gene has CDR1 MNHNS and CDR2 SASEGT. CDR3 loop: CASSPVNWGNQPQHF. The CDR3 DNA reads TGTGCCAGCAGTCCCGTCAATTGGGGCAATCAGCCCCAGCATTTT.

This clonotype has at least ten counts. The genes are TRBV12-3 or TRBV12-4 and TRBJ1-6; D gene uncertain. Trimming removed 3 bases from V and 10 bases from J, with 13 bases in between. This CDR3 comprises 14 residues. CDR3 coding DNA: TGTGCCAGCAGTTTCTTGGGCAGCAGATCACCCCTCCACTTT. As protein: CASSFLGSRSPLHF.

This clonotype is labeled as medium-sized. J is TRBJ1-1 and V is TRBV11-2; D may be TRBD1 (5 bases). V was shortened by 1 base and J by 4 bases, with 10 bases between the two germline ends. Germline V lookup: CDR1 SGHAT, CDR2 FQNNGV. The CDR3 contains 14 residues. The CDR3 DNA reads TGTGCCAGCAGCTTAGGATCAGGGCCCACTGAAGCTTTCTTT. It yields the protein CASSLGSGPTEAFF.

This clonotype has a count of ten or more. The chain joins TRBV30 to TRBJ2-6; D unresolved. The CDR3 is 15 amino acids. Germline CDR1 reads GTSNPN; CDR2 reads SVGIG (reference sequence). Trimming stripped 0 bases from V and 1 base from J, with 7 bases between. The CDR3 protein is CAWSVLGSGANVLTF. For the CDR3, the DNA is TGTGCCTGGAGTGTACTGGGATCTGGGGCCAACGTCCTGACTTTC.

This clonotype was counted at least ten times. The V gene is TRBV12-3 or TRBV12-4, the J gene TRBJ1-5; TRBD1 matches at 10 bases. J gave up 6 bases and V 8 bases, and 10 bases lay outside the gene matches. CDR3 length: 15 residues. CDR3 region: CASGTGEWSGQPQHF. The CDR3 DNA is TGTGCCAGCGGGACAGGGGAATGGTCGGGTCAGCCCCAGCATTTT.

This clonotype was recorded a few times. This chain links TRBV28 with TRBJ1-1; D is possibly TRBD1 (6 bases). This CDR3 contains 14 residues. The V end was cut by 7 bases, the J end by 2 bases, with 14 bases between. Germline values: CDR1 MDHEN, CDR2 SYDVKM. The DNA for the CDR3 is TGTGCCAGCAAACAGGGCTCCCCAAACACTGAAGCTTTCTTT. It encodes CASKQGSPNTEAFF.

This sequence joins TRBV5-4 and TRBJ1-4; the D gene is possibly TRBD1 (5 bases). The CDR3 is 14 amino acids. V was pared by 4 bases and J by 5 bases, with 12 bases between. Germline assignment: CDR1 SGHNT and CDR2 YYREEE (reference sequence). The chain's CDR3 is CASSKGLENEKLFF. In DNA, the CDR3 is TGTGCCAGCAGCAAGGGACTGGAAAATGAAAAACTGTTTTTT.

By its share, this clonotype is medium-sized (0.01 to 0.1%). The gene calls are TRBV24-1 and TRBJ2-7; D is possibly TRBD1 (6 bases). The CDR3 totals 13 residues. The ends were cut back, 5 bases at V and 3 bases at J, with 10 bases in the middle. Germline CDR1 is KGHDR and CDR2 is SFDVKD. For the CDR3, the DNA is TGTGCCACCAGTGGAGGGGGATACTACGAGCAGTACTTC. Its protein is CATSGGGYYEQYF.

This clonotype was found a few times. This chain joins TRBV28 and TRBJ2-4; D unclear. Trimming took 1 base from V and 2 from J, leaving 3 bases between them. Per germline, CDR1 MDHEN and CDR2 SYDVKM. The CDR3 runs to 13 residues. CDR3 sequence (DNA): TGTGCCAGCAGTTTATACACCAAAAACATTCAGTACTTC. Protein product: CASSLYTKNIQYF.

This clonotype was detected ten times or more. The chain carries TRBV14 and TRBJ1-1; D is undetermined. V was cut by 2 bases and J by 0 bases, with 4 bases left in between. In germline, CDR1 is SGHDN, CDR2 FVKESK. The CDR3 is 13 residues long. In DNA form, the CDR3 reads TGTGCCAGCAGCCAAACCCTGAACACTGAAGCTTTCTTT. This gives the protein CASSQTLNTEAFF.

This clonotype was seen many times. This chain links TRBV5-1 with TRBJ1-1; D perhaps matches TRBD1 (5 bases). The CDR3 covers 13 residues. The ends were cut back, 0 bases at V and 6 bases at J, with 9 bases in the middle. Germline CDR1 reads SGHRS; CDR2 reads YFSETQ. The CDR3 region is CASSLAGRPEAFF. The CDR3 DNA reads TGCGCCAGCAGCTTGGCGGGACGGCCTGAAGCTTTCTTT.

This clonotype was counted many times. This sequence joins TRBV10-3 and TRBJ1-2; D remains unclear. This CDR3 region has 12 residues. V lost 3 bases to trimming and J lost 2 bases, with 4 bases between them. The germline V gene has CDR1 ENHRY and CDR2 SYGVKD. Written as DNA, the CDR3 is TGTGCCATCAGTGACTTCAACTATGGCTACACCTTC. Its translation is CAISDFNYGYTF.

Many counts were recorded for this clonotype. The V call is TRBV25-1, the J call TRBJ2-1, with D maybe TRBD1 (6 bases). Germline V gene data show CDR1 as MGHDK and CDR2 as SYGVNS. The CDR3 is 18 residues long. V was cut by 1 base and J by 1 base, with 17 bases left in between. This chain's CDR3 is CASSESGRQGPSYNEQFF. Written as DNA, the CDR3 is TGTGCCAGCAGTGAATCCGGTAGGCAGGGGCCTTCCTACAATGAGCAGTTCTTC.

The chain employs TRBV5-1 and TRBJ2-1, with D unclear. Germline lookup yields CDR1 SGHRS and CDR2 YFSETQ. The V end lost 3 bases, the J end lost 8 bases, and 9 bases lay between the germline ends. The CDR3 spans 12 residues. The CDR3 sequence is CASSSQFHEQFF. The CDR3 DNA reads as TGCGCCAGCAGCTCCCAATTCCATGAGCAGTTCTTC.

J is TRBJ2-3 and V is TRBV27, with unresolved D. The germline CDR1 and CDR2 sequences are MNHEY and SMNVEV (reference sequence). V lost 5 bases to trimming and J lost 0 bases, with 12 bases between them. The CDR3 has 15 amino acids. CDR3 DNA: TGTGCCAGCAGTCTTTCGGCAGGAAGCACAGATACGCAGTATTTT. Its protein product is CASSLSAGSTDTQYF.

The chain carries TRBV18 and TRBJ2-1, with no clear D. This CDR3 has 14 amino acids. The V gene lost 0 bases and the J gene lost 6 bases, with 9 bases spanning the gap. CDR1 is KGHSH, CDR2 LQKENI, per germline. Here the CDR3 DNA reads TGTGCCAGCTCACCACCGGCGCAAGCCAATGAGCAGTTCTTC. The encoded protein is CASSPPAQANEQFF.